Listed below are T cell receptor beta chains from one sample, sequenced in a study of PD-1 blockade in classical Hodgkin lymphoma. Sequencing used immunoSEQ multiplex PCR; TCRdb keeps in-frame clones, though not all of them. The sample has 10,000 or so clones, about 80% seen once. The sequencing used peripheral blood mononuclear cells (PBMCs), collected at baseline. All receptors derive from a human donor with classical Hodgkin lymphoma. Each CDR3 is given with its conserved first and last residue. A D gene is named only where the DNA matches it firmly. A row's size may be missing; if present it is once, few, many or a size class.

cdr3_length	clone_size	d_call	v_call	j_call	cdr3_nt	cdr3_aa
11	few	.	TRBV7-8	TRBJ2-7	TGTGCCAGCAGCCCGTTGTTCGAGCAGTACTTC	CASSPLFEQYF
12	.	.	TRBV10-3	TRBJ2-7	TGTGCCAGCGGGACGGAAACCTACGAGCAGTACTTC	CASGTETYEQYF
16	.	TRBD2	TRBV19	TRBJ2-1	TGTGCCAGTAGTATAGGTGGGAGGGCCGACTACAATGAGCAGTTCTTC	CASSIGGRADYNEQFF
11	.	.	TRBV28	TRBJ2-7	TGTGCCAGCGGTAGCTCCTACGAGCAGTACTTC	CASGSSYEQYF
15	.	.	TRBV4-2	TRBJ2-1	TGTGCCAGCAGCCTCGGGACTGGCAGCTACAATGAGCAGTTCTTC	CASSLGTGSYNEQFF
15	.	TRBD2	TRBV2	TRBJ2-1	TGTGCCAGCAGTGAAGGGCTAGCGGGACGCAATGAGCAGTTCTTC	CASSEGLAGRNEQFF
13	.	.	TRBV28	TRBJ1-1	TGTGCCAGCAGTTTTCAGGGAGGCACTGAAGCTTTCTTT	CASSFQGGTEAFF
17	.	TRBD1	TRBV18	TRBJ2-7	TGTGCCAGCTCACCACGACTCCCCGGGACAGGGTCCCACGAGCAGTACTTC	CASSPRLPGTGSHEQYF
15	.	TRBD2	TRBV5-1	TRBJ2-1	TGCGCCAGCAGCTTGGCGGGTAGCGGGAGCAATGAGCAGTTCTTC	CASSLAGSGSNEQFF
16	.	TRBD1	TRBV10-3	TRBJ2-2	TGTGCCATCAGTCATCGGACAGGGGGGAACACCGGGGAGCTGTTTTTT	CAISHRTGGNTGELFF
16	.	TRBD2	TRBV11-2	TRBJ2-5	TGTGCCAGCAGACGAAGACTAGCGGGAGTGGGAGAGACCCAGTACTTC	CASRRRLAGVGETQYF
24	.	TRBD2	TRBV28	TRBJ2-1	TGTGCCAGCAGTTTTCCCCAGGCCCCCGGACTAGCGGGACCGCCACCGAGCTCCTACAATGAGCAGTTCTTC	CASSFPQAPGLAGPPPSSYNEQFF
14	.	TRBD2	TRBV5-1	TRBJ2-3	TGCGCCAGCAGCGGCGGGAGCCTCGCAGATACGCAGTATTTT	CASSGGSLADTQYF
15	.	TRBD1	TRBV19	TRBJ2-7	TGTGCCAGTAGTAGACACAGGGGGCAGGGCTACGAGCAGTACTTC	CASSRHRGQGYEQYF
11	.	.	TRBV6-5	TRBJ1-1	TGTGCCAGCAGTAATTTCGCTGAAGCTTTCTTT	CASSNFAEAFF
14	.	TRBD2	TRBV28	TRBJ2-7	TGTGCCAGCAGTCCTCTAGCGGAACCCTACGAGCAGTACTTC	CASSPLAEPYEQYF
17	.	.	TRBV4-1	TRBJ1-1	TGCGCCAGCAGCCAAGAGGGACTCAGGGGACTGAACACTGAAGCTTTCTTT	CASSQEGLRGLNTEAFF
13	.	.	TRBV19	TRBJ1-1	TGTGCCACTGGGGGAGGGAGTGGCACTGAAGCTTTCTTT	CATGGGSGTEAFF
13	.	TRBD1	TRBV10-3	TRBJ1-4	TGTGCCATCAGGGGACAGAGTAATGAAAAACTGTTTTTT	CAIRGQSNEKLFF
15	.	.	TRBV5-6	TRBJ2-2	TGTGCCAGCAGCTTTAGGGGGGTGAACACCGGGGAGCTGTTTTTT	CASSFRGVNTGELFF
13	.	.	TRBV18	TRBJ2-7	TGTGCCAGCTCACAAGAGGAGGGGATAGAGCAGTACTTC	CASSQEEGIEQYF
15	.	TRBD2	TRBV28	TRBJ2-7	TGTGCCAGCAGTACTGCCCGACTAGCCCACTACGAGCAGTACTTC	CASSTARLAHYEQYF
15	.	TRBD2	TRBV5-1	TRBJ2-5	TGCGCCAGCAGCTTTATAAGCGGGAGTCTCGAGACCCAGTACTTC	CASSFISGSLETQYF
14	.	.	TRBV19	TRBJ2-3	TGTGCCAGTAGTAGGGACCGCGTTGTGGATACGCAGTATTTT	CASSRDRVVDTQYF
17	once	TRBD2	TRBV25-1	TRBJ2-1	TGTGCCAGCAGTGAACGCGGGGTAGCGGGAGTTGTAGGTGAGCAGTTCTTC	CASSERGVAGVVGEQFF
14	.	TRBD1	TRBV5-1	TRBJ2-7	TGCGCCAGCAGCTCACGGACAGGGGGCAACGAGCAGTACTTC	CASSSRTGGNEQYF
11	.	.	TRBV2	TRBJ2-1	TGTGCCAGCATAGAAGGCAATGAGCAGTTCTTC	CASIEGNEQFF
15	.	.	TRBV27	TRBJ2-7	TGTGCCAGCAGTTTAACCCGAGGGGAAGCCTACGAGCAGTACTTC	CASSLTRGEAYEQYF
16	.	TRBD1	TRBV5-1	TRBJ2-2	TGCGCCAGCAGCTTGCGAGGGACAGGGGATTCCGGGGAGCTGTTTTTT	CASSLRGTGDSGELFF
15	.	.	TRBV18	TRBJ2-2	TGTGCCAGCTCACCAACCACCACGAACACCGGGGAGCTGTTTTTT	CASSPTTTNTGELFF
13	.	.	TRBV19	TRBJ2-6	TGTGCCAGCCGGACCTCTGGGGCCAACGTCCTGACTTTC	CASRTSGANVLTF